This TCR beta chain comes out of a study of blood T cell repertoires in COVID-19. In the study overall: Some COVID-19 samples were acute and others convalescent; all came from the United States, Italy and Spain. Sample material is recorded as cDNA or gDNA derived from T cells, B-cell-depleted T cells, or PBMCs.

Original processing methods: The assay estimated nucleated cells by amplifying reference gene primers. TCRdb keeps only in-frame clones here, not all; method: immunoSEQ multiplex PCR. V and J calls and clone size are copied from that table; D and trimming were computed from the DNA. The table shows about 200,000 clones, with 75% to 90% occurring only once. J gave up 4 bases and V 4 bases, and 10 bases lay outside the gene matches. Per germline, CDR1 SGDLS and CDR2 YYNGEE. This CDR3 region has 15 residues. In its sample, this clone is medium-sized (0.01 to 0.1%). This rearrangement joins TRBV9 to TRBJ2-7; 8 bases are shared with TRBD2. This TCR came from a man between 60 and 75 years old with acute or convalescent COVID-19. Material for sequencing was peripheral blood. CDR3 sequence (DNA): TGTGCCAGCAGCTCAGAAAGCGGGAGAAGGTACGAGCAGTACTTC. This translates into CASSSESGRRYEQYF. The full variable domain, completed using reference TRBV9 and TRBJ2-7, is DSGVTQTPKHLITATGQRVTLRCSPRSGDLSVYWYQQSLDQGLQFLIQYYNGEERAKGNILERFSAQQFPDLHSELNLSSLELGDSALYFCASSSESGRRYEQYFGPGTRLTVT.